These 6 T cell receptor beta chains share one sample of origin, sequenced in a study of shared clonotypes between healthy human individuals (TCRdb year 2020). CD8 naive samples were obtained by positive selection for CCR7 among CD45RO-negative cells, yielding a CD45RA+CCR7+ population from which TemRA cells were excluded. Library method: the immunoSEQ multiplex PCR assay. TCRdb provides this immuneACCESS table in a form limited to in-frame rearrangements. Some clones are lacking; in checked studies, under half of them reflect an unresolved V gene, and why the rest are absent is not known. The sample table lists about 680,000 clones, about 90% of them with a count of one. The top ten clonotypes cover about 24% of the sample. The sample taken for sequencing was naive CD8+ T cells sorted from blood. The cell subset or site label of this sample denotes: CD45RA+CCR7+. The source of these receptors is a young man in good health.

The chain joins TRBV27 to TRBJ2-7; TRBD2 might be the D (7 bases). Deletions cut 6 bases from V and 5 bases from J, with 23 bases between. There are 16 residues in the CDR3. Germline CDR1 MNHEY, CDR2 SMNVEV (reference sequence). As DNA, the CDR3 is TGTGCCAGCAGCCGAGGGGGGAGGGTGTTAAGGGACGAGCAGTACTTC. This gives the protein CASSRGGRVLRDEQYF.

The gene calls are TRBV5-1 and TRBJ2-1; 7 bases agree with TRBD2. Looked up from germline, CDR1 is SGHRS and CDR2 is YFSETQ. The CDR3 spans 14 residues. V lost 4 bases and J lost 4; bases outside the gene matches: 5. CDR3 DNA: TGCGCCAGCAGCCCCTCCGGGGGGTACAATGAGCAGTTCTTC. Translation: CASSPSGGYNEQFF. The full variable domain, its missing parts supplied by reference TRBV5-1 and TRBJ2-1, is KAGVTQTPRYLIKTRGQQVTLSCSPISGHRSVSWYQQTPGQGLQFLFEYFSETQRNKGNFPGRFSGRQFSNSRSEMNVSTLELGDSALYLCASSPSGGYNEQFFGPGTRLTVL.

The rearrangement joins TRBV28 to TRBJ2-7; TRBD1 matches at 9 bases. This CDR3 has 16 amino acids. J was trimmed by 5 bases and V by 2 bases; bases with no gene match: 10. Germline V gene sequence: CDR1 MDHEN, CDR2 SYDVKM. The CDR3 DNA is TGTGCCAGCAGTTTAGTCCCGGGACAGGGACCCCACGAGCAGTACTTC. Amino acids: CASSLVPGQGPHEQYF.

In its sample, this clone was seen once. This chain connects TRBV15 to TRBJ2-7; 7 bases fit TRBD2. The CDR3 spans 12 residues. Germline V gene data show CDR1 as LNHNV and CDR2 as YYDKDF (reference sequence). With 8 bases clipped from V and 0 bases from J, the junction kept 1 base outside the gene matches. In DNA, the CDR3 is TGTGCCACCCGCGGGAGCTCCTACGAGCAGTACTTC. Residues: CATRGSSYEQYF.

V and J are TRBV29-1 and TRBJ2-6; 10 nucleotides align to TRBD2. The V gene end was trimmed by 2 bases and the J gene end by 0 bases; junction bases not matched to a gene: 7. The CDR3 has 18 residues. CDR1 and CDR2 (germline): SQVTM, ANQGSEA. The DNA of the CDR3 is TGCAGCGTTGAACTAGCGGGAGCTTCCGTCTCTGGGGCCAACGTCCTGACTTTC. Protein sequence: CSVELAGASVSGANVLTF.

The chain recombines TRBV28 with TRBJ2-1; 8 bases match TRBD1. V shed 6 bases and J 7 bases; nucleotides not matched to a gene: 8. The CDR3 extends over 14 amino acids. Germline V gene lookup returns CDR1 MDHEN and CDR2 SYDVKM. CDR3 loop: CASRLRQGKNEQFF. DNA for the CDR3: TGTGCCAGCAGACTTAGACAGGGGAAGAATGAGCAGTTCTTC.